These 21 T cell receptor beta chains were sequenced from one sample in a study of blood T cell repertoires in COVID-19. The data were produced by immunoSEQ multiplex PCR, yet TCRdb's version contains in-frame clones alone and is incomplete. The sample includes 65,000 to 85,000 clones, 88% of them seen just once. Specimen: peripheral blood. Every receptor here comes from a human donor in a cohort sampled during active COVID-19.

The CDR3 region is CASSSKAGGPFEQYF. The DNA of the CDR3 is TGTGCCAGCAGCTCGAAAGCGGGAGGGCCTTTCGAGCAGTACTTC. The V and J genes are TRBV9 and TRBJ2-7; 10 bases map to TRBD2. This CDR3 region has 15 residues. J was trimmed by 6 bases and V by 4 bases; bases with no gene match: 10. Germline V lookup: CDR1 SGDLS, CDR2 YYNGEE.

V is TRBV28 and J is TRBJ2-3, with D perhaps matching TRBD2 (7 bases). V was shortened by 6 bases and J by 1 base, with 14 bases between the two germline ends. The length of the CDR3 is 15 residues. Germline V CDR1 and CDR2: MDHEN, SYDVKM. The CDR3 loop reads CASSRPGGGTDTQYF. Here the CDR3 DNA reads TGTGCCAGCAGCCGCCCGGGGGGCGGCACAGATACGCAGTATTTT.

The rearrangement joins TRBV5-5 to TRBJ1-5; D is perhaps TRBD1 (6 bases). Germline V CDR1 and CDR2: SGHKS, YYEKEE (reference sequence). The CDR3 extends over 13 amino acids. Trimming removed 3 bases at V and 5 bases at J, with 9 bases between. The CDR3 protein is CASSSTGHQPQHF. The CDR3 nucleotides are TGTGCCAGCAGCTCCACAGGGCATCAGCCCCAGCATTTT.

V is TRBV12-5 and J is TRBJ1-1; TRBD1 agrees at 7 bases. The CDR3 is 14 amino acids. Trimming removed 2 bases from V and 5 bases from J; junction bases left unmatched: 5. Germline V gene data show CDR1 as LGHNT and CDR2 as FRNRAP. CDR3 sequence (DNA): TGTGCTAGTGGTTTGCAGACAGGGAGGACTGAAGCTTTCTTT. It is translated as CASGLQTGRTEAFF.

The chain links TRBV4-3 to TRBJ2-7; a possible D gene is TRBD2 (6 bases). Germline loops: CDR1 LGHNA, CDR2 YSLEER. Trimming stripped 1 base from V and 3 bases from J, with 10 bases between. This CDR3 spans 14 amino acids. CDR3 sequence: CASSQGLGLYEQYF. CDR3 bases: TGCGCCAGCAGCCAAGGACTAGGCCTCTACGAGCAGTACTTC.

This rearrangement joins TRBV2 to TRBJ1-5; TRBD1 matches at 12 bases. Germline V gene data show CDR1 as SNHLY and CDR2 as FYNNEI. V was pared by 6 bases and J by 6 bases, with 6 bases of the junction left unmatched. This CDR3 comprises 15 residues. CDR3 DNA: TGTGCCAGCAGGAGAGGGACAGGGGGCGGTCAGCCCCAGCATTTT. It specifies CASRRGTGGGQPQHF.

The chain has TRBV10-3 and TRBJ1-3; D remains ambiguous. Germline values: CDR1 ENHRY, CDR2 SYGVKD. This CDR3 comprises 13 residues. Trimming stripped 5 bases from V and 0 bases from J, with 5 bases between. The DNA for the CDR3 is TGTGCCATCAGTCCTCTCTCTGGAAACACCATATATTTT. Translating gives CAISPLSGNTIYF.

This chain connects TRBV10-3 to TRBJ2-4, with 7 bases identical to TRBD1. There are 13 residues in the CDR3. The J segment lost 8 bases and the V segment lost 5 bases, leaving 6 bases of the junction unmatched. The germline CDR1 and CDR2 sequences are ENHRY and SYGVKD. The CDR3 sequence: CAISKDRRDIQYF. CDR3 coding DNA: TGTGCCATCAGTAAGGACAGGAGAGACATTCAGTACTTC.

V and J are TRBV5-6 and TRBJ2-2, with 9 bases that match TRBD1. Germline V gives CDR1 SGHDT, CDR2 YYEEEE. This CDR3 has 15 residues. Germline trimming cut 4 bases from V and 6 bases from J; bases unmatched to any gene: 7. DNA of the CDR3: TGTGCCAGCAGCCTCCGGGACAGGGTATCCGGGGAGCTGTTTTTT. Translated, it gives CASSLRDRVSGELFF.

The genes are TRBV10-3 and TRBJ1-1; D possibly corresponds to TRBD1 (5 bases). Germline assignment: CDR1 ENHRY and CDR2 SYGVKD. With 6 bases removed from V and 4 bases from J, the gap between germline ends came to 12 bases. The CDR3 is 13 amino acids. CDR3 sequence reads: CAIRGEVGTEAFF. The CDR3, as DNA: TGTGCCATCAGAGGGGAAGTTGGCACTGAAGCTTTCTTT.

V and J are TRBV6-5 and TRBJ2-7, with 7 nucleotides matching TRBD1. J was trimmed by 6 bases and V by 4 bases; bases with no gene match: 6. The CDR3 length is 13 residues. Germline V lookup: CDR1 MNHEY, CDR2 SVGAGI. This CDR3 reads CASSFRQGTEQYF. The CDR3 DNA reads TGTGCCAGCAGTTTCCGACAGGGCACCGAGCAGTACTTC.

V gene TRBV27 combines with J gene TRBJ2-7, with TRBD2 matching over 7 bases. V gave up 6 bases and J gave up 1 base; unmatched junction bases: 6. The CDR3 extends over 14 amino acids. Germline V gives CDR1 MNHEY, CDR2 SMNVEV (reference sequence). As DNA, the CDR3 is TGTGCCAGCAGCTTTAGCGGGCCTTCCTACGAGCAGTACTTC. Translation gives CASSFSGPSYEQYF.

The J gene is TRBJ2-7, the V gene TRBV27; D is perhaps TRBD1 (5 bases). This CDR3 is 17 amino acids long. The V gene's germline CDR1 is MNHEY and CDR2 SMNVEV (reference sequence). The V end lost 6 bases, the J end lost 0 bases, and 21 bases lay between the germline ends. CDR3 bases: TGTGCCAGCAGCCCGTCGCTCAGGGCCTCCTACTCCTACGAGCAGTACTTC. Encoded protein: CASSPSLRASYSYEQYF.

V usage is TRBV11-2 and J usage is TRBJ1-4; D is ambiguous. Looked up from germline, CDR1 is SGHAT and CDR2 is FQNNGV. The V and J ends lost 4 bases and 3 bases respectively, with 15 bases between them. The CDR3 contains 16 residues. The CDR3 DNA is TGTGCCAGCAGCTCTCCGACACGGTTCCCTAATGAAAAACTGTTTTTT. This gives the protein CASSSPTRFPNEKLFF.

The gene calls are TRBV7-3 and TRBJ2-1; 11 bases map to TRBD2. Germline CDR1 reads SGHTA; CDR2 reads FQGTGA. V lost 5 bases and J lost 6; bases outside the gene matches: 6. CDR3 length equals 15 residues. The CDR3 coding sequence is TGTGCCAGCAGCACCCAAGGACTAGCGGGCAATGAGCAGTTCTTC. Its protein product is CASSTQGLAGNEQFF.

This sequence joins TRBV3-1 (or the pseudogene TRBV3-2) and TRBJ1-2, with D unresolved. The CDR3 is 8 residues long. V was trimmed by 8 bases and J by 13 bases, leaving 8 bases between them. Germline V gives CDR1 LGHDT, CDR2 YNNKEL (reference sequence). CDR3 DNA: TGTGCCAGCTGGGCCCCCACCTTC. This translates into CASWAPTF.

V is TRBV6-2 or TRBV6-3 and J is TRBJ1-5; no reliable D call. In germline, CDR1 is MNHEY, CDR2 SVGEGT. Trimming removed 6 bases from V and 2 bases from J, with 11 bases in between. The CDR3 extends over 14 amino acids. In nucleotides, the CDR3 is TGTGCCAGCAGCCCTTCGCCAGGCAATCAGCCCCAGCATTTT. This sequence encodes CASSPSPGNQPQHF.

This sequence joins TRBV24-1 and TRBJ2-3; TRBD2 matches 9 bases. Trimming at V came to 5 bases and at J to 1 base, leaving 3 bases not matched to a gene. Germline loops: CDR1 KGHDR, CDR2 SFDVKD. The CDR3 is made up of 15 amino acids. CDR3 sequence reads: CATSVASGGTDTQYF. DNA for the CDR3: TGTGCCACCAGTGTGGCTAGCGGGGGCACAGATACGCAGTATTTT.

V usage is TRBV18 and J usage is TRBJ2-7, with 12 nucleotides matching TRBD2. Germline V CDR1 and CDR2: KGHSH, LQKENI. This CDR3 has 17 amino acids. J lost 7 bases, V lost 4 bases, and 14 bases had no gene match. The CDR3 reads CASSQGLAGGSPGEQYF. Written as DNA, the CDR3 is TGTGCCAGCTCACAGGGCCTAGCGGGAGGGTCGCCGGGGGAGCAGTACTTC.

The V and J genes are TRBV5-1 and TRBJ2-1, with 12 bases aligning to TRBD2. V lost 6 bases, J lost 4 bases, and 14 bases stayed unmatched. Germline V CDR1 and CDR2: SGHRS, YFSETQ. CDR3 length equals 18 residues. The CDR3 reads CASTATSGTSGLYNEQFF. CDR3 sequence (DNA): TGCGCCAGCACCGCTACGTCCGGGACTAGCGGGTTATACAATGAGCAGTTCTTC.

V and J are TRBV9 and TRBJ1-1; D unresolved. V lost 3 bases and J lost 0, with 9 bases in between. Looked up from germline, CDR1 is SGDLS and CDR2 is YYNGEE. The CDR3 length is 14 residues. The DNA of the CDR3 is TGTGCCAGCAGCGCCTCCCGGTTGAACACTGAAGCTTTCTTT. As protein: CASSASRLNTEAFF.